This entry concerns a single T cell receptor beta chain. The antigen remains undetermined. The entry originates in a study of CD8 T cells in ankylosing spondylitis. Per germline, CDR1 SGHDT and CDR2 YYEEEE. There are 15 residues in the CDR3. Trimming left V 3 bases short and J 1 base short, with 13 bases between. Regarding the study as a whole: In the blood and synovial fluid of reactive arthritis, some motif variants had been previously reported. Typical of ankylosing spondylitis blood, it appeared, was a TCR beta motif of eight highly homologous variants.

TCRdb re-analysed the 5' RACE reads in MiXCR, keeping a single row per CDR3 protein. The sample contains approximately 540,000 distinct CDR3 sequences, about 12% of which appear only once. The sequencing sample was made of blood, either unsorted or a sorted T cell fraction (not recorded which). The V and J genes are TRBV5-6 and TRBJ1-1; the D is unclear. This clonotype was obtained from a male donor with ankylosing spondylitis. The CDR3 sequence is CASSSRIGENTEAFF. CDR3 nucleotide sequence: TGTGCCAGCAGCTCGAGGATCGGAGAGAACACTGAAGCTTTCTTT.